This T cell receptor beta chain stems from a study of blood T cell repertoires in COVID-19. Study in general: Both acute and convalescent COVID-19 samples were obtained from the United States, Italy and Spain. Sources were T cells, B-cell-depleted T cells, or PBMCs; the material itself was cDNA or gDNA.

During active infection, Seattle patients enrolled and were then monitored through disease. Sequencing used immunoSEQ multiplex PCR; TCRdb keeps in-frame clones, though not all of them. Of about 150,000 clones detected, about 83% appear once; the ten largest clones hold 7% to 9.5%. Per the germline V gene, CDR1 is MNHEY and CDR2 is SMNVEV (reference sequence). This CDR3 has 13 residues. Trimming left V 3 bases short and J 4 bases short, with 9 bases between. The receptor was derived from a young man with COVID-19, enrolled during active disease. Material: peripheral blood. The genes are TRBV27 and TRBJ1-1, with D unresolved. The CDR3 sequence is CASSFYRGTEAFF. In DNA, the CDR3 is TGTGCCAGCAGTTTCTACCGGGGCACTGAAGCTTTCTTT.